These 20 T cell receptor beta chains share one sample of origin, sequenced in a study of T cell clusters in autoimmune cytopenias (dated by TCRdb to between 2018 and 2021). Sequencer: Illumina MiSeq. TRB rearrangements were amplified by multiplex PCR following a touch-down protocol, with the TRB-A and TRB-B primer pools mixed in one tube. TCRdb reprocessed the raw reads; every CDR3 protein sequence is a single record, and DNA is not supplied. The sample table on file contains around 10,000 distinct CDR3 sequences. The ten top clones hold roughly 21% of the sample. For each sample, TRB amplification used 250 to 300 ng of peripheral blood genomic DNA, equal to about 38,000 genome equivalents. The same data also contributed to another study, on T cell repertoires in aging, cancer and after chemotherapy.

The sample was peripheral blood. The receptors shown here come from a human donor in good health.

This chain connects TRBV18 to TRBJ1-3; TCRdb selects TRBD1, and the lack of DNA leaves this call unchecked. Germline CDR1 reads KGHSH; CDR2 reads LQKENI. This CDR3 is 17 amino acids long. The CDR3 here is CASSPRQGQGSGNTIYF.

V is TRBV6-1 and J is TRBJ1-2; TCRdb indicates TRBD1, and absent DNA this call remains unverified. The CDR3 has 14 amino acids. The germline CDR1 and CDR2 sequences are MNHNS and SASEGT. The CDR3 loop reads CASSEHRSNYGYTF.

CDR3 loop: CSAPSPLNTGELFF. This chain uses TRBV20-1 with TRBJ2-2; without DNA, the TCRdb call of TRBD2 cannot be checked. The CDR3 is 14 residues long. Germline values: CDR1 DFQATT, CDR2 SNEGSKA (reference sequence).

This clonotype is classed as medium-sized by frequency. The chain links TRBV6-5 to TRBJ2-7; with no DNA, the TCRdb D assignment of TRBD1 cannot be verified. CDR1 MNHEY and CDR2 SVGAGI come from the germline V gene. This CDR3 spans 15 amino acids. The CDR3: CASSYSSGTGYEQYF.

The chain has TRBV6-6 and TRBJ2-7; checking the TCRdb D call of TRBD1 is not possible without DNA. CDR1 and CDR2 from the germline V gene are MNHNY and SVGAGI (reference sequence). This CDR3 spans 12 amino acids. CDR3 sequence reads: CASKGAKNEQYF.

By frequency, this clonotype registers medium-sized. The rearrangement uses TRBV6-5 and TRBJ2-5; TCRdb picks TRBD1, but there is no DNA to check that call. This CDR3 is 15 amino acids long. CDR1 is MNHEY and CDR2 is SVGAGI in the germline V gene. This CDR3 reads CASSYDSASQETQYF.

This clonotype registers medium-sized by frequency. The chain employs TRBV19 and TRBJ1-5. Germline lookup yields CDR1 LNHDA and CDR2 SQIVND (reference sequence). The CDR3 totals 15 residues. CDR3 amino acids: CASSIGTAGTQPQHF.

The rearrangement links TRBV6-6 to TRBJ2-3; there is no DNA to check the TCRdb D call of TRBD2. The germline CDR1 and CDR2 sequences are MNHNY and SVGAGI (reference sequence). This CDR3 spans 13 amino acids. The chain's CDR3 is CTGSGGGTDTQYF.

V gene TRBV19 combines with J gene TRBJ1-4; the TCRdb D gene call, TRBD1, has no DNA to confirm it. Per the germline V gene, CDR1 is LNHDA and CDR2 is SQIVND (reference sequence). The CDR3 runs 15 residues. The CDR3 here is CASRTLMAVNEKLFF.

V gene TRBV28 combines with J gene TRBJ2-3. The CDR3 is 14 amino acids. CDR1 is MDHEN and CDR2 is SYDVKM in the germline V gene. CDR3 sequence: CASRIEDATDTQYF.

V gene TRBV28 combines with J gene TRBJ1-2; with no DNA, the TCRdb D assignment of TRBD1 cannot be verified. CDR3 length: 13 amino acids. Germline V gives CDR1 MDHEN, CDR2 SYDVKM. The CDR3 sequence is CASWRTGASGYTF.

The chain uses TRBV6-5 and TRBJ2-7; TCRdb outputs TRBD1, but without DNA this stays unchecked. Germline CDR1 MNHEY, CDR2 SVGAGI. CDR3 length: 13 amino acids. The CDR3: CASTGQHTYEQYF.

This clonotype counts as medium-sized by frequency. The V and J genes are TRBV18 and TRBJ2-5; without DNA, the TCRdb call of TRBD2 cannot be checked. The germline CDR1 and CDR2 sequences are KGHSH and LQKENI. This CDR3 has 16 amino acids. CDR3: CASSPLGSGSQETQYF.

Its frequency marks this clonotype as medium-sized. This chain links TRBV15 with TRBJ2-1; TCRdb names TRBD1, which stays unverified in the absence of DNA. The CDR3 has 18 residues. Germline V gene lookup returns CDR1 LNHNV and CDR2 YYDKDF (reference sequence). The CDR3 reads CATHARGAGLSSYNEQFF.

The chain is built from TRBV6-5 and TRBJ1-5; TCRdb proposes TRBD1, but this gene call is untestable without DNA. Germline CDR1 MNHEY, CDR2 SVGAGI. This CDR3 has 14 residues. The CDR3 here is CASSTNPGNQPHHF.

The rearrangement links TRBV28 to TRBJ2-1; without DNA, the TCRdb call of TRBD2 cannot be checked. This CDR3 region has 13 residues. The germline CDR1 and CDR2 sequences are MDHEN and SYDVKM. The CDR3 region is CASKASGMYEQFF.

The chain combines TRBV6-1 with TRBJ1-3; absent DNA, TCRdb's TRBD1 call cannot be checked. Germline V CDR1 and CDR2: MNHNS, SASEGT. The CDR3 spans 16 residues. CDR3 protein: CASSYSRQHSGNTIYF.

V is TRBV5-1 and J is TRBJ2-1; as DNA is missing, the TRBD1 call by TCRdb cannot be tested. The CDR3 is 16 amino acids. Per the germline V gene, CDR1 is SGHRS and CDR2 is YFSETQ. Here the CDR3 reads CASSLNRGGRGNEQFF.

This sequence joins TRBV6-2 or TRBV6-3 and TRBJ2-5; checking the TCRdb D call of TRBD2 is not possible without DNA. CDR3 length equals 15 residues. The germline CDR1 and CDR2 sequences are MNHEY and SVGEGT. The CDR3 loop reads CASSYTSGRQETQYF.

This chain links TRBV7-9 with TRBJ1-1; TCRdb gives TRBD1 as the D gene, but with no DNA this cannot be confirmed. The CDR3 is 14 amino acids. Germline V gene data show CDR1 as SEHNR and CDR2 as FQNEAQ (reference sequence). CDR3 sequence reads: CASSPRQGNTEAFF.